What follows are 20 T cell receptor beta chains derived from one specimen sequenced in a study of Ad26.COV2.S vaccination and SARS-CoV-2 variants. This sample's treatment: some 19 received Ad26.COV2.S at low or high dose, single or two shots; several received placebo; per-sample allocation not given. The samples date from day 63 after the first vaccine or placebo injection. The method was immunoSEQ multiplex PCR; TCRdb's version includes in-frame clones alone and lacks a portion of them. Counted here are over 400,000 clones, approximately 90% occurring once; the ten biggest clones make up about 1.7%. The starting material was peripheral blood, obtained in a trial of Ad26.COV2.S vaccine versus placebo. The source is a person between 18 and 65 years old who received the Ad26.COV2.S COVID-19 vaccine or a placebo.

CDR3 protein: CAISESPGQGLGYTF. The CDR3 coding sequence is TGTGCCATCAGTGAGTCGCCGGGACAGGGTTTGGGCTACACCTTC. The chain employs TRBV10-3 and TRBJ1-2; TRBD1 matches 9 bases. J lost 8 bases, V lost 0 bases, and 7 bases had no gene match. The CDR3 totals 15 residues. From germline, CDR1 is ENHRY and CDR2 SYGVKD.

V usage is TRBV19 and J usage is TRBJ1-4; D possibly corresponds to TRBD1 (6 bases). Trimming stripped 5 bases from V and 3 bases from J, with 10 bases between. CDR1 LNHDA and CDR2 SQIVND come from the germline V gene (reference sequence). This CDR3 has 14 residues. The CDR3 coding sequence is TGTGCCAGTAGTCACAGGGAGTCTAATGAAAAACTGTTTTTT. Its protein product is CASSHRESNEKLFF.

The chain joins TRBV9 to TRBJ1-5, with unresolved D. V dropped 0 bases and J dropped 2 bases, with 15 bases sitting between them. The CDR3 sequence is 17 residues long. CDR1 is SGDLS, CDR2 YYNGEE, per germline. The DNA of the CDR3 is TGTGCCAGCAGCGTAGGGGATGGAGGGATGGGCAATCAGCCCCAGCATTTT. This encodes CASSVGDGGMGNQPQHF.

The J gene is TRBJ2-7, the V gene TRBV5-5, with 11 bases that match TRBD2. V was clipped by 0 bases and J by 1 base; unmatched bases: 9. Germline V CDR1 and CDR2: SGHKS, YYEKEE (reference sequence). This CDR3 has 18 residues. As DNA, the CDR3 is TGTGCCAGCAGCTTGGTTCTAGCGGGGGGAGTTGGGTCCTACGAGCAGTACTTC. It codes for CASSLVLAGGVGSYEQYF.

The J gene is TRBJ1-1, the V gene TRBV30, with D maybe TRBD1 (5 bases). With 0 bases removed from V and 3 bases from J, the gap between germline ends came to 11 bases. Germline CDR1 GTSNPN, CDR2 SVGIG (reference sequence). This CDR3 is 14 amino acids long. CDR3 nucleotide sequence: TGTGCCTGGAGTGTACTCGGGGGATACACTGAAGCTTTCTTT. This codes for CAWSVLGGYTEAFF.

The CDR3 region has the DNA TGCAGCGTTGCCGCAGGGTTACGCACCGGGGAGCTGTTTTTT. This sequence encodes CSVAAGLRTGELFF. The V gene is TRBV29-1, the J gene TRBJ2-2; D perhaps matches TRBD1 (5 bases). CDR1 is SQVTM and CDR2 is ANQGSEA in the germline V gene. V lost 4 bases and J 4 bases, leaving 13 bases between the germline ends. This CDR3 is 14 amino acids long.

V gene TRBV2 combines with J gene TRBJ1-2, with no clear D. In germline, CDR1 is SNHLY, CDR2 FYNNEI. The V end lost 5 bases, the J end lost 3 bases, and 16 bases lay between the germline ends. The CDR3 consists of 15 residues. The CDR3 reads CASSHSLDSDYGYTF. Here the CDR3 DNA reads TGTGCCAGCAGTCACTCCCTGGATTCGGACTATGGCTACACCTTC.

V and J are TRBV6-5 and TRBJ1-6, with TRBD1 as a possible D gene (5 bases). The V gene lost 7 bases and the J gene lost 8 bases, with 12 bases spanning the gap. The CDR3 runs to 13 residues. Germline CDR1 is MNHEY and CDR2 is SVGAGI. CDR3 nucleotide sequence: TGTGCCAGCAATCAGGGTAGGGATTCACCCCTCCACTTT. This encodes CASNQGRDSPLHF.

The table lists this clone with a few counts. This chain uses TRBV11-3 with TRBJ1-2; 9 bases match TRBD1. CDR3 length equals 18 residues. Germline V gene data show CDR1 as SGHNT and CDR2 as YENEEA. Trimming at V came to 7 bases and at J to 0 bases, leaving 15 bases not matched to a gene. The CDR3 reads CASNYGTGFYRSNYGYTF. The CDR3 DNA follows: TGTGCCAGCAACTACGGGACAGGGTTTTACAGGTCTAACTATGGCTACACCTTC. The complete variable domain, with remaining parts taken from reference TRBV11-3 and TRBJ1-2, reads EAGVVQSPRYKIIEKKQPVAFWCNPISGHNTLYWYLQNLGQGPELLIRYENEEAVDDSQLPKDRFSAERLKGVDSTLKIQPAELGDSAVYLCASNYGTGFYRSNYGYTFGSGTRLTVV.

This chain links TRBV4-3 with TRBJ2-1, with 8 bases identical to TRBD2. J was trimmed by 9 bases and V by 1 base; bases with no gene match: 2. Per germline, CDR1 LGHNA and CDR2 YSLEER. This CDR3 has 13 residues. CDR3 amino acids: CASSQARGGEQFF. In nucleotides, the CDR3 is TGCGCCAGCAGCCAAGCCCGGGGGGGTGAGCAGTTCTTC.

V gene TRBV20-1 combines with J gene TRBJ1-4, with D unresolved. V lost 3 bases, J lost 7 bases, and 18 bases lay in between. The CDR3 loop spans 15 amino acids. From germline, CDR1 is DFQATT and CDR2 SNEGSKA (reference sequence). The CDR3 region has the DNA TGCAGTGCTAGTTTTAGTACCGGACTTGGTGAAAAACTGTTTTTT. Its translation: CSASFSTGLGEKLFF.

The rearrangement joins TRBV7-8 to TRBJ2-3; D may be TRBD2 (7 bases). V was trimmed by 6 bases and J by 6 bases, leaving 25 bases between them. The CDR3 sequence is 17 residues long. Germline values: CDR1 SGHVS, CDR2 FQNEAQ. The CDR3, as DNA: TGTGCCAGCAGGCTTTTTTATGAGGGGGGGCGGCGGGATACGCAGTATTTT. It translates to CASRLFYEGGRRDTQYF.

This chain connects TRBV5-4 to TRBJ2-7; D remains ambiguous. Looked up from germline, CDR1 is SGHNT and CDR2 is YYREEE (reference sequence). With 0 bases removed from V and 5 bases from J, the gap between germline ends came to 9 bases. This CDR3 is built from 13 residues. The CDR3 is CASSLADGDEQYF. CDR3 nucleotide sequence: TGTGCCAGCAGCTTGGCCGACGGAGACGAGCAGTACTTC.

The CDR3 is CASILDSLMNTEAFF. The CDR3, as DNA: TGTGCCAGCATCCTGGACAGCCTGATGAACACTGAAGCTTTCTTT. The genes are TRBV6-5 and TRBJ1-1, with D possibly TRBD1 on 6 matching bases. The CDR3 extends over 15 amino acids. The germline CDR1 and CDR2 sequences are MNHEY and SVGAGI. V dropped 7 bases and J dropped 0 bases, with 15 bases sitting between them.

The J gene is TRBJ1-5, the V gene TRBV19; TRBD1 aligns across 11 bases. Unmatched junction bases numbered 6, after V lost 6 bases and J lost 5 bases. The germline V gene has CDR1 LNHDA and CDR2 SQIVND (reference sequence). The CDR3 has 15 amino acids. The DNA for the CDR3 is TGTGCCAGTAGCAAACAGGACAGGGGGCATCAGCCCCAGCATTTT. Its protein product is CASSKQDRGHQPQHF.

The J gene is TRBJ2-3, the V gene TRBV28; no definite D call. Trimming stripped 2 bases from V and 2 bases from J, with 8 bases between. From germline, CDR1 is MDHEN and CDR2 SYDVKM. The CDR3 is 14 amino acids. The CDR3 is CASSLGPVTDTQYF. CDR3 DNA: TGTGCCAGCAGTTTAGGGCCGGTCACAGATACGCAGTATTTT. Based on the CDR3 plus reference TRBV28 and TRBJ2-3, the full variable domain is DVKVTQSSRYLVKRTGEKVFLECVQDMDHENMFWYRQDPGLGLRLIYFSYDVKMKEKGDIPEGYSVSREKKERFSLILESASTNQTSMYLCASSLGPVTDTQYFGPGTRLTVL.

This clone was seen once. This rearrangement joins TRBV9 to TRBJ2-1; D might be TRBD1 (6 bases). This CDR3 region has 13 residues. V lost 8 bases and J 9 bases, leaving 18 bases between the germline ends. Germline CDR1 reads SGDLS; CDR2 reads YYNGEE. The CDR3, as DNA: TGTGCCAGTAACAGGGCCGGGTTAGGTGAGCAGTTCTTC. This encodes CASNRAGLGEQFF.

The chain is built from TRBV19 and TRBJ2-1; D might be TRBD2 (7 bases). Trimming took off 9 bases at V and 3 bases at J, with 15 bases between the two ends. This CDR3 is built from 14 residues. Germline V gene lookup returns CDR1 LNHDA and CDR2 SQIVND (reference sequence). This CDR3 is CASNPGGLYNEQFF. In DNA form, the CDR3 reads TGTGCCAGCAACCCGGGGGGCCTCTACAATGAGCAGTTCTTC. The variable domain in full, completed from reference TRBV19 and TRBJ2-1, reads DGGITQSPKYLFRKEGQNVTLSCEQNLNHDAMYWYRQDPGQGLRLIYYSQIVNDFQKGDIAEGYSVSREKKESFPLTVTSAQKNPTAFYLCASNPGGLYNEQFFGPGTRLTVL.

This clone has only a few counts. J is TRBJ1-2 and V is TRBV29-1; D is possibly TRBD1 (6 bases). The CDR3 contains 12 residues. Trimming took 4 bases from V and 7 from J, leaving 13 bases between them. Germline lookup yields CDR1 SQVTM and CDR2 ANQGSEA. Here the CDR3 reads CSVVWGARGYTF. The CDR3 DNA sequence: TGCAGCGTTGTGTGGGGGGCGCGTGGCTACACCTTC.

V usage is TRBV28 and J usage is TRBJ1-1; D is perhaps TRBD1 (5 bases). This CDR3 has 11 amino acids. V was pared by 7 bases and J by 5 bases, with 8 bases between. Germline lookup yields CDR1 MDHEN and CDR2 SYDVKM. CDR3 loop: CASMGGTEAFF. The DNA of the CDR3 is TGTGCCAGCATGGGGGGGACTGAAGCTTTCTTT.